This TCR beta chain is drawn from a study of cytomegalovirus exposure and HLA in healthy donors. PCR involved 60 Vbeta and 13 Jbeta primers. Data came from immunoSEQ multiplex PCR; TCRdb stores just in-frame clones and leaves some out. This sample yields almost 200,000 clones, of which 79% are seen a single time; 4.4% belongs to the top ten. Germline CDR1 and CDR2: LGHNA and YSLEER. The CDR3 is 15 amino acids. The ends lost 2 bases at V and 2 bases at J; junction bases unmatched: 0. Sequencing was done on a sample of PBMCs. The rearrangement joins TRBV4-3 to TRBJ2-1; 10 positions agree with TRBD2. This TCR was recovered from a woman in her twenties or thirties in good health and CMV-seropositive. Written as DNA, the CDR3 is TGCGCCAGCAGCCAACTAGCGGGAGCCTACAATGAGCAGTTCTTC. It specifies CASSQLAGAYNEQFF.